A selection of T cell receptor beta chains follows, all from one sample in a study of cytotoxic CD8 clonotypes in ibrutinib-treated CLL. The data were produced by immunoSEQ multiplex PCR, yet TCRdb's version contains in-frame clones alone and is incomplete. The sample consists of about 57,000 clones, 45% to 70% of them appearing once. Specimen: PBMCs, collected after 24 months of ibrutinib treatment. The origin of the receptors is a human donor with chronic lymphocytic leukemia. Both conserved end residues are part of each CDR3. D genes are given only for firm matches. Size values are once, few and many counts, or a class for expanded clones, and some rows have none.

-	TRBV7-2	once	TRBJ1-1	TGTGCCAGCAGTCCTATCATAGGCACTGAAGCTTTCTTT	CASSPIIGTEAFF
-	TRBV29-1	many	TRBJ1-2	TGCAGCGTCAGCCCTACCCAGGGCTATGGCTACACCTTC	CSVSPTQGYGYTF
-	TRBV6-6	-	TRBJ1-1	TGTGCCAGCAGTTACGAGGTTAGCGGCACTGAAGCTTTCTTT	CASSYEVSGTEAFF
-	TRBV5-1	-	TRBJ1-1	TGCACCAGCAGCTTGGGGGGCTTGGGTTGGGAAGCTTTCTTT	CTSSLGGLGWEAFF
TRBD2	TRBV6-5	-	TRBJ2-1	TGTGCCAGCTGGGGTAGCGGGAGTTACAATGAGCAGTTCTTC	CASWGSGSYNEQFF
-	TRBV5-6	-	TRBJ1-2	TGTGCCAGCAGCACGGGACCGACACCAGCTTATGGCTACACCTTC	CASSTGPTPAYGYTF
-	TRBV19	few	TRBJ2-7	TGTGCCAGTAGTATTTCAGTAGACAGGTACTACGAGCAGTACTTC	CASSISVDRYYEQYF
-	TRBV28	-	TRBJ2-5	TGTGCCAGCAGTTTAATGGGGCAGACTCAAGAGACCCAGTACTTC	CASSLMGQTQETQYF
TRBD2	TRBV27	-	TRBJ2-6	TGTGCCAGCAGTTTACGGCGACTAGCGGGAGGGCACCCTGGGGCCAACGTCCTGACTTTC	CASSLRRLAGGHPGANVLTF
-	TRBV28	-	TRBJ1-5	TGTGCCAGCAGTTTCCCTGGGGATCAGCCCCAGCATTTT	CASSFPGDQPQHF
-	TRBV6-5	many	TRBJ2-1	TGTGCCAGCAGTTACTTATCTAGGAGGCACAATGAGCAGTTCTTC	CASSYLSRRHNEQFF
TRBD1	TRBV5-1	once	TRBJ2-7	TGCGCCAGCAGCATACGGGACAGCCGCTACGAGCAGTACTTC	CASSIRDSRYEQYF
-	TRBV14	many	TRBJ1-4	TGTGCCAGCAGCCAAGTTAGGGGGGCACTCCTCAATGAAAAACTGTTTTTT	CASSQVRGALLNEKLFF
-	TRBV27	once	TRBJ2-2	TGTGCCAGCAGTCCCAAGTATCGACCCCTATACGGGGAGCTGTTTTTT	CASSPKYRPLYGELFF
-	TRBV6-1	many	TRBJ1-2	TGTGCCAGCAGTCGGGCGACAGGCGACGACTATGGCTACACCTTC	CASSRATGDDYGYTF
-	TRBV2	few	TRBJ1-3	TGTGCCAGCAGCCTAGACACCATATATTTT	CASSLDTIYF
-	TRBV6-1	many	TRBJ2-1	TGTGCCAGCGGACCAAGGGGGCGGGAGAGAGAGCAGTTCTTC	CASGPRGREREQFF
TRBD2	TRBV5-4	-	TRBJ2-3	TGTGCCATCTCCCCGGGGGGGCATGGAGATACGCAGTATTTT	CAISPGGHGDTQYF
TRBD1	TRBV29-1	-	TRBJ2-7	TGCAGCGTTCCGGACAGGGGGGAGCAGTACTTC	CSVPDRGEQYF
TRBD1	TRBV4-1	few	TRBJ1-2	TGCGCCAGCAGCCACCGACAGGGATGGAACTATGGCTACACCTTC	CASSHRQGWNYGYTF
TRBD2	TRBV4-2	-	TRBJ2-7	TGTGCCAGCAGCCAACTAGCGGGAGTGGCATACGAGCAGTACTTC	CASSQLAGVAYEQYF
-	TRBV25-1	few	TRBJ2-4	TGTGCCAGCAGTCCCCCGGGACGACGAAACATTCAGTACTTC	CASSPPGRRNIQYF
-	TRBV6-5	-	TRBJ2-1	TGTGCCAGCAGCAGGGTTTCCGGGACACAGTTCTTC	CASSRVSGTQFF
-	TRBV7-8	-	TRBJ2-3	TGTGCCAGCAGCCTTAGCGGCAGCACAGATACGCAGTATTTT	CASSLSGSTDTQYF
-	TRBV19	-	TRBJ2-1	TGTGCCAGTAGTATTTCGAACACCTACAATGAGCAGTTCTTC	CASSISNTYNEQFF